These 9 T cell receptor beta chains originate from one sample sequenced in a study of shared clonotypes between healthy human individuals. Using immunoSEQ multiplex PCR, the repertoire was profiled, and TCRdb retains in-frame clones only, with some absent. The data contain about 770,000 clones, over 55% of them singletons. Specimen: memory CD4+ T cells sorted from blood. Subset specified: CD45RA-negative fraction. These receptors were taken from a woman in her 30s in good health.

This chain connects TRBV6-1 to TRBJ2-7, with no clear D. There are 15 residues in the CDR3. The ends were cut back, 1 base at V and 7 bases at J, with 17 bases in the middle. Germline values: CDR1 MNHNS, CDR2 SASEGT. For the CDR3, the DNA is TGTGCCAGCAGTGAAGAGTTCACAGCCCTCTGGGAGCAGTACTTC. It encodes CASSEEFTALWEQYF.

This chain uses TRBV4-1 with TRBJ2-5; a weak D match, TRBD1 (6 bases). Per the germline V gene, CDR1 is MGHRA and CDR2 is YSYEKL. Trimming shortened V by 0 bases and J by 4 bases, and 21 bases separated the two germline ends. This CDR3 region has 18 residues. The CDR3 spells CASSQEGLGFGTPETQYF. The CDR3 nucleotides read TGCGCCAGCAGCCAAGAAGGGCTTGGTTTTGGGACACCAGAGACCCAGTACTTC.

Worth noting for this clone: Within the sample, other DNA sequences also encode this same CDR3. The chain recombines TRBV27 with TRBJ2-7, with unresolved D. V was pared by 3 bases and J by 2 bases, with 8 bases between. CDR3 length: 13 amino acids. The germline CDR1 and CDR2 sequences are MNHEY and SMNVEV (reference sequence). Written as DNA, the CDR3 is TGTGCCAGCAGTTTCGACCCGACCTACGAGCAGTACTTC. Translated, it gives CASSFDPTYEQYF.

In this sample, this clone turned up a few times. Sequence at one end of the junction differs from germline and may be a read error. The chain is built from TRBV29-1 and TRBJ2-4; TRBD2 aligns across 9 bases. CDR3 size: 12 residues. Germline assignment: CDR1 SQVTM and CDR2 ANQGSEA. CDR3 sequence (DNA): TGCAGCGTTCAGGCGAGCGGGGGGCAGTGGGTCTTC. Translation: CSVQASGGQWVF.

V is TRBV5-1 and J is TRBJ2-3; TRBD2 aligns across 13 bases. This CDR3 is built from 18 residues. J gave up 0 bases and V 0 bases, and 4 bases lay outside the gene matches. CDR1 and CDR2 (germline): SGHRS, YFSETQ. The CDR3 DNA reads as TGCGCCAGCAGCTTGGGGACTAGCGGGAGATATAGCACAGATACGCAGTATTTT. Its translation is CASSLGTSGRYSTDTQYF.

The genes are TRBV4-1 and TRBJ2-3, with 10 bases identical to TRBD2. Germline values: CDR1 MGHRA, CDR2 YSYEKL. The CDR3 sequence is 18 residues long. Unmatched junction bases numbered 11, after V lost 1 base and J lost 4 bases. CDR3 in DNA: TGCGCCAGCAGCCAAGTGGTCAGCGGGAGGGCGAAGTCAGATACGCAGTATTTT. This gives the protein CASSQVVSGRAKSDTQYF.

The V gene is TRBV5-1, the J gene TRBJ2-1, with D tentatively TRBD2 (6 bases). V was clipped by 5 bases and J by 4 bases, with 10 bases between them. CDR3 length: 13 amino acids. CDR1 is SGHRS, CDR2 YFSETQ, per germline. CDR3 in amino acids: CASRASAYNEQFF. The CDR3, as DNA: TGCGCCAGCAGGGCTAGCGCATACAATGAGCAGTTCTTC.

The rearrangement uses TRBV6-5 and TRBJ2-7; tentatively, D is TRBD1 (6 bases). In germline, CDR1 is MNHEY, CDR2 SVGAGI. V lost 6 bases and J 6 bases, leaving 18 bases between the germline ends. The CDR3 is made up of 14 amino acids. The CDR3 DNA sequence: TGTGCCAGCAGCCGTCAGGGGCAGGGGAGCGAGCAGTACTTC. It yields the protein CASSRQGQGSEQYF.

The chain has TRBV2 and TRBJ1-2; 11 nucleotides align to TRBD1. The junction had 7 bases not matched to a gene; V was cut back by 6 bases and J by 7 bases. The germline V gene has CDR1 SNHLY and CDR2 FYNNEI. The CDR3 sequence is 14 residues long. CDR3 protein: CASSGQGAGRGYTF. The CDR3 DNA reads as TGTGCCAGCAGCGGACAGGGGGCTGGGCGTGGCTACACCTTC. Full variable domain (rest looked up from reference TRBV2 and TRBJ1-2): EPEVTQTPSHQVTQMGQEVILRCVPISNHLYFYWYRQILGQKVEFLVSFYNNEISEKSEIFDDQFSVERPDGSNFTLKIRSTKLEDSAMYFCASSGQGAGRGYTFGSGTRLTVV.